This T cell receptor beta chain was found in a study of T cell repertoires in cytomegalovirus infection. Turning to the study itself: Epitope selection comprised recently identified HLA-C-restricted CMV epitopes and well-studied HLA-B-restricted CMV epitopes. Public TCR beta signatures were indicative of both CMV infection and a matching HLA type. Study observations and caveats: Within the response measured ex vivo, HLA-C-restricted CMV-specific TCR beta clonotypes were dominant.

TCRdb reanalysed the reads using MiXCR and keeps one entry per CDR3 protein. This repertoire shows about 920,000 distinct CDR3 sequences, roughly 30% found once; its top ten account for about an eighth. Regarding this clonotype: Its cognate antigen is unknown.

J was trimmed by 2 bases and V by 2 bases; bases with no gene match: 5. Germline CDR1 is MDHEN and CDR2 is SYDVKM. The CDR3 has 16 amino acids. The rearrangement links TRBV28 to TRBJ2-4; the match to TRBD2 covers 8 bases. The sample consisted of cultured CD8+ T cells from PBMCs, taken from culture after CMV antigen stimulation. The sequence derives from a human donor in good health (CMV status not recorded). Some clones in this sample may be carry-over from other donors' samples. Written as DNA, the CDR3 is TGTGCCAGCAGTTTACGGGGGGGGGCCCCCAAAAACATTCAGTACTTC. Translated: CASSLRGGAPKNIQYF. The whole variable domain, filled in from reference TRBV28 and TRBJ2-4, reads DVKVTQSSRYLVKRTGEKVFLECVQDMDHENMFWYRQDPGLGLRLIYFSYDVKMKEKGDIPEGYSVSREKKERFSLILESASTNQTSMYLCASSLRGGAPKNIQYFGAGTRLSVL.